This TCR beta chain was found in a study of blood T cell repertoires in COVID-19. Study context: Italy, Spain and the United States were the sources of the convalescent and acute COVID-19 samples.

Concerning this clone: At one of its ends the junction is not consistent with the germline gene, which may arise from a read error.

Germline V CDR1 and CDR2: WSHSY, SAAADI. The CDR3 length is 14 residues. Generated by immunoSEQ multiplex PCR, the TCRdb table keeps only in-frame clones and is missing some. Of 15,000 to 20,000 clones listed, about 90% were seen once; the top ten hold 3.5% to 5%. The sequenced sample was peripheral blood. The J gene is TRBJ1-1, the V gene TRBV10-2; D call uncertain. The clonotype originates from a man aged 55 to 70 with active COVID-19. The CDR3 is CASSESQRNTEAFF. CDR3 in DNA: TGCGCCAGCAGTGAGTCACAGCGGAACACCGAAGCTTTCTTT.